This is a list of T cell receptor beta chains from one sample in a study of shared clonotypes between healthy human individuals. Profiling relied on immunoSEQ multiplex PCR, and the TCRdb table lists in-frame clones only, not all of them. The table includes around 2,000,000 clones, 85% to 95% detected once. The sequenced sample consisted of naive CD8+ T cells sorted from blood. The source of these receptors is a man younger than 35 in good health. CDR3s include the opening cysteine and the closing phenylalanine or tryptophan. Each record gives: D gene, V gene, J gene, clone size, CDR3 length, CDR3 DNA, CDR3 protein. The D gene is left open where the match is weak. Size tells how often a clone was seen (once, few, many) or the class of an expanded clone, and some rows leave it out.

D: .; V: TRBV28; J: TRBJ2-7; size: .; length: 13; DNA: TGTGCCAGCAGTCAACAGGGTTCCCGGGAGCAGTACTTC; CDR3: CASSQQGSREQYF
D: TRBD1; V: TRBV27; J: TRBJ2-7; size: .; length: 14; DNA: TGTGCCAGCAGTCCGGGACAGGGGGGATACGAGCAGTACTTC; CDR3: CASSPGQGGYEQYF
D: TRBD2; V: TRBV6-5; J: TRBJ2-7; size: .; length: 15; DNA: TGTGCCAGCAGTCAACCACTAGCGGGGGCCTACGAGCAGTACTTC; CDR3: CASSQPLAGAYEQYF
D: .; V: TRBV10-3; J: TRBJ2-1; size: .; length: 12; DNA: TGTGCCATCACCGGGGAGAGCAATGAGCAGTTCTTC; CDR3: CAITGESNEQFF
D: .; V: TRBV27; J: TRBJ1-5; size: .; length: 14; DNA: TGTGCCAGCAGTGTCAGGGGACCTAATCAGCCCCAGCATTTT; CDR3: CASSVRGPNQPQHF
D: TRBD1; V: TRBV2; J: TRBJ1-2; size: .; length: 19; DNA: TGTGCCAGCAGTGATGCTAATCGGGTGGACAGGGAAATTGACTATGGCTACACCTTC; CDR3: CASSDANRVDREIDYGYTF
D: TRBD2; V: TRBV6-6; J: TRBJ2-7; size: .; length: 14; DNA: TGTGCCAGCAGTTACAGCGGGGGTGACTACGAGCAGTACTTC; CDR3: CASSYSGGDYEQYF
D: TRBD2; V: TRBV27; J: TRBJ2-1; size: .; length: 16; DNA: TGTGCCAGCAGTTTTCAGGCTAGCGGAGTCTACAATGAGCAGTTCTTC; CDR3: CASSFQASGVYNEQFF
D: .; V: TRBV7-9; J: TRBJ2-7; size: .; length: 17; DNA: TGTGCCAGCAGGTCCACCGAGGGCCCGAGATCGACCTACGAGCAGTACTTC; CDR3: CASRSTEGPRSTYEQYF
D: .; V: TRBV28; J: TRBJ1-1; size: .; length: 15; DNA: TGTGCCAGCACCCTTAGGCCCTGGGGGAACACTGAAGCTTTCTTT; CDR3: CASTLRPWGNTEAFF
D: TRBD2; V: TRBV7-2; J: TRBJ2-7; size: .; length: 15; DNA: TGTGCCAGCAGCTTAAACGCGGGACTAGCGGTCGAGCAGTACTTC; CDR3: CASSLNAGLAVEQYF
D: TRBD2; V: TRBV4-2; J: TRBJ2-1; size: .; length: 18; DNA: TGTGCCAGCAGCCAATGGGTCACTAGCGGGAACTCCTACAATGAGCAGTTCTTC; CDR3: CASSQWVTSGNSYNEQFF
D: .; V: TRBV9; J: TRBJ2-1; size: .; length: 12; DNA: TGTGCCAGCAGCGGTGGGGTGGGTGAGCAGTTCTTC; CDR3: CASSGGVGEQFF
D: .; V: TRBV5-6; J: TRBJ2-3; size: .; length: 16; DNA: TGTGCCAGCAGCTTGCGGCCTCCCTCCGCGACAGATACGCAGTATTTT; CDR3: CASSLRPPSATDTQYF
D: TRBD2; V: TRBV9; J: TRBJ2-1; size: .; length: 15; DNA: TGTGCCAGCAGCGCCTTGGCGGGGGGACCGCATGAGCAGTTCTTC; CDR3: CASSALAGGPHEQFF
D: TRBD2; V: TRBV6-5; J: TRBJ2-1; size: .; length: 12; DNA: TGTGCCAGCGGGACTAGCGGGAATGAGCAGTTCTTC; CDR3: CASGTSGNEQFF
D: .; V: TRBV5-5; J: TRBJ2-3; size: once; length: 14; DNA: TGTGCCAGCAGCTTGGGGAACGGTCGCGATACGCAGTATTTT; CDR3: CASSLGNGRDTQYF
D: .; V: TRBV7-8; J: TRBJ2-5; size: .; length: 16; DNA: TGTGCCAGCAGCTGGGGAATAGCGGCCCTGTGGGAGACCCAGTACTTC; CDR3: CASSWGIAALWETQYF
D: .; V: TRBV7-9; J: TRBJ1-2; size: .; length: 13; DNA: TGTGCCAGCAGTCTACAGGTTCAGGATGGCTACACCTTC; CDR3: CASSLQVQDGYTF
D: .; V: TRBV7-2; J: TRBJ2-7; size: .; length: 11; DNA: TGTGCCAGCAGTACTCCGGGCGAGCAGTACTTC; CDR3: CASSTPGEQYF
D: .; V: TRBV27; J: TRBJ2-7; size: .; length: 15; DNA: TGTGCCAGCAGTTTGAGGGGCCCGAGCTCCTACGAGCAGTACTTC; CDR3: CASSLRGPSSYEQYF
D: TRBD2; V: TRBV12-5; J: TRBJ2-7; size: .; length: 16; DNA: TGTGCTAGTGGTCTCTCCGGGACTAGCGGAATCTACGAGCAGTACTTC; CDR3: CASGLSGTSGIYEQYF
D: .; V: TRBV11-2; J: TRBJ1-1; size: .; length: 18; DNA: TGTGCCAGCAGCTTAGATTTGGGGTGGGGGAATACGAACACTGAAGCTTTCTTT; CDR3: CASSLDLGWGNTNTEAFF
D: .; V: TRBV11-3; J: TRBJ1-2; size: .; length: 14; DNA: TGTGCCAGCAGCTTTAGACAGGAGGGCTATGGCTACACCTTC; CDR3: CASSFRQEGYGYTF
D: .; V: TRBV7-9; J: TRBJ2-1; size: .; length: 19; DNA: TGTGCCAGCAGCTTAGGTCCGGGAACGGGGATAATTGATCTGAATGAGCAGTTCTTC; CDR3: CASSLGPGTGIIDLNEQFF
D: TRBD1; V: TRBV6-1; J: TRBJ1-4; size: once; length: 15; DNA: TGTGCCAGCAGTGAGTGGACAGGGCCGAGTGAAAAACTGTTTTTT; CDR3: CASSEWTGPSEKLFF
D: .; V: TRBV19; J: TRBJ1-5; size: .; length: 15; DNA: TGTGCCAGTAGTATTGCAGGATATAGCAATCAGCCCCAGCATTTT; CDR3: CASSIAGYSNQPQHF
D: .; V: TRBV6-6; J: TRBJ2-7; size: .; length: 15; DNA: TGTGCCAGCAGTTCCATAACGGGAAGCTCCTACGAGCAGTACTTC; CDR3: CASSSITGSSYEQYF
D: TRBD2; V: TRBV13; J: TRBJ2-3; size: once; length: 14; DNA: TGTGCCAGCAGCCCCGGACTAGCAGTAGATACGCAGTATTTT; CDR3: CASSPGLAVDTQYF
D: .; V: TRBV29-1; J: TRBJ2-1; size: .; length: 11; DNA: TGCAGCGTTGAACTGGGGAATGAGCAGTTCTTC; CDR3: CSVELGNEQFF
D: TRBD1; V: TRBV7-3; J: TRBJ2-3; size: .; length: 15; DNA: TGTGCCAGCAGCTTACTCGGGACAGGGTCAGATACGCAGTATTTT; CDR3: CASSLLGTGSDTQYF
D: .; V: TRBV28; J: TRBJ1-2; size: .; length: 16; DNA: TGTGCCAGCAGTCAACGGTGGGGTCAGGGCCAATATGGCTACACCTTC; CDR3: CASSQRWGQGQYGYTF
D: .; V: TRBV27; J: TRBJ2-1; size: .; length: 15; DNA: TGTGCCAGCAGTTTAGGGTACACCGGCTACAATGAGCAGTTCTTC; CDR3: CASSLGYTGYNEQFF
D: .; V: TRBV9; J: TRBJ2-7; size: .; length: 13; DNA: TGTGCCAGCAGCGCGCAGCCATACTACGAGCAGTACTTC; CDR3: CASSAQPYYEQYF
D: TRBD2; V: TRBV7-8; J: TRBJ2-3; size: .; length: 16; DNA: TGTGCCAGCAGCTTAGTAGGGAGGGCCGTCGCAGATACGCAGTATTTT; CDR3: CASSLVGRAVADTQYF
D: TRBD1; V: TRBV28; J: TRBJ2-7; size: once; length: 13; DNA: TGTGCCACCTTGGGGACAGGGCATTACGAGCAGTACTTC; CDR3: CATLGTGHYEQYF
D: .; V: TRBV9; J: TRBJ2-7; size: .; length: 15; DNA: TGTGCTAGCAGCGTAGGACCGGGACAAGAATACGAGCAGTACTTC; CDR3: CASSVGPGQEYEQYF
D: .; V: TRBV4-1; J: TRBJ1-4; size: .; length: 16; DNA: TGCGCCAGCAGCCAAGATAGGGGCAGCGGGAATGAAAAACTGTTTTTT; CDR3: CASSQDRGSGNEKLFF
D: .; V: TRBV13; J: TRBJ1-2; size: .; length: 14; DNA: TGTGCCAGCAGCCACTGGGACCGAATAGGCGGCTACACCTTC; CDR3: CASSHWDRIGGYTF
D: TRBD1; V: TRBV2; J: TRBJ2-7; size: .; length: 15; DNA: TGTGCCAGCAGTGAAGCCCGGACAGGTGCCTACGAGCAGTACTTC; CDR3: CASSEARTGAYEQYF
D: .; V: TRBV4-3; J: TRBJ1-1; size: .; length: 15; DNA: TGCGCCAGCAGCCAAGCCGGCCTGGGAATAACTGAAGCTTTCTTT; CDR3: CASSQAGLGITEAFF
D: .; V: TRBV25-1; J: TRBJ2-3; size: .; length: 15; DNA: TGTGCCAGCAGTGAAAAGGTTAGCCCCACAGATACGCAGTATTTT; CDR3: CASSEKVSPTDTQYF
D: .; V: TRBV5-1; J: TRBJ2-7; size: .; length: 13; DNA: TGCGCCAGCAGCGTCTCTAAGGCCTACGAGCAGTACTTC; CDR3: CASSVSKAYEQYF
D: TRBD2; V: TRBV7-2; J: TRBJ2-5; size: .; length: 12; DNA: TGTGCCAGCAGCTCGACCGGGACTAGCCTAAACTTC; CDR3: CASSSTGTSLNF
D: .; V: TRBV11-2; J: TRBJ2-7; size: .; length: 16; DNA: TGTGCCAGCAGCTCCCTCCGGGGGGCGGGAGCAGTCGAGCAGTACTTC; CDR3: CASSSLRGAGAVEQYF
D: TRBD2; V: TRBV2; J: TRBJ2-2; size: .; length: 16; DNA: TGTGCCAGCACCGAGGGAAGACTAGCGGGCACCGGGGAGCTGTTTTTT; CDR3: CASTEGRLAGTGELFF
D: .; V: TRBV7-6; J: TRBJ2-1; size: .; length: 13; DNA: TGTGCCAGCAGCTTAGCTCTAGTCAATGAGCAGTTCTTC; CDR3: CASSLALVNEQFF
D: .; V: TRBV19; J: TRBJ2-7; size: .; length: 13; DNA: TGTGCCAGTAGTCCGAGCCTCAGTTACGAGCAGTACTTC; CDR3: CASSPSLSYEQYF
D: .; V: TRBV6-1; J: TRBJ2-5; size: once; length: 16; DNA: TGTGCCAGCAGTGAAGCAGGAGGCAGACCCCAAGAGACCCAGTACTTC; CDR3: CASSEAGGRPQETQYF
D: TRBD1; V: TRBV4-1; J: TRBJ2-3; size: .; length: 15; DNA: TGCGCCAGCGGAGTGGGGACAGTTCCCACAGATACGCAGTATTTT; CDR3: CASGVGTVPTDTQYF
D: .; V: TRBV2; J: TRBJ2-1; size: .; length: 15; DNA: TGTGCCAGCAGTGACTCGGCGGGGTCCTACAATGAGCAGTTCTTC; CDR3: CASSDSAGSYNEQFF
D: .; V: TRBV4-1; J: TRBJ1-4; size: .; length: 14; DNA: TGCGCCAGCAGCCCATGGACCGATTGGGAAAAACTGTTTTTT; CDR3: CASSPWTDWEKLFF
D: .; V: TRBV5-1; J: TRBJ2-1; size: .; length: 13; DNA: TGCGCCAGCAGCTTTGGACAGTACAATGAGCAGTTCTTC; CDR3: CASSFGQYNEQFF
D: .; V: TRBV4-1; J: TRBJ2-5; size: .; length: 15; DNA: TGCGCCAGCAGCCAAGACCCCAGGGACCTGTGGACCCAGTACTTC; CDR3: CASSQDPRDLWTQYF
D: .; V: TRBV6-6; J: TRBJ1-2; size: .; length: 14; DNA: TGTGCCAGCAGTTACTCGGGAGGGAACTATGGCTACACCTTC; CDR3: CASSYSGGNYGYTF